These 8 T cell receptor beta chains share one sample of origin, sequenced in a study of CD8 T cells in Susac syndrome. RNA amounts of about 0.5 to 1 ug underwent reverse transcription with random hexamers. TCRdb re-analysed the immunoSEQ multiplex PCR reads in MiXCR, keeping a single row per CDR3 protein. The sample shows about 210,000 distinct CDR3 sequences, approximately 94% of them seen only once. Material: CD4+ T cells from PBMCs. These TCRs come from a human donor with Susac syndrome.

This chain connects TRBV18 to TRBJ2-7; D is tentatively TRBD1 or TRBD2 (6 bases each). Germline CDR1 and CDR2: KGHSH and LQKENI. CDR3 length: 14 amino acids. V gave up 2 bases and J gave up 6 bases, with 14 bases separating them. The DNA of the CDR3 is TGTGCCAGCTCACCAGCCTCAACGGGGGCCGAGCAGTACTTC. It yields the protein CASSPASTGAEQYF. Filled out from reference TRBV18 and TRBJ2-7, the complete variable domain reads NAGVMQNPRHLVRRRGQEARLRCSPMKGHSHVYWYRQLPEEGLKFMVYLQKENIIDESGMPKERFSAEFPKEGPSILRIQQVVRGDSAAYFCASSPASTGAEQYFGPGTRLTVT.

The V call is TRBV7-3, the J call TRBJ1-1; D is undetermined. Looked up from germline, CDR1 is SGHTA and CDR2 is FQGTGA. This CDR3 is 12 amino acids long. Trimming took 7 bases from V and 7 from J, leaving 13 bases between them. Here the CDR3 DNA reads TGTGCCAGCACCTCTGGAACGGGTGAAGCTTTCTTT. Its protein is CASTSGTGEAFF.

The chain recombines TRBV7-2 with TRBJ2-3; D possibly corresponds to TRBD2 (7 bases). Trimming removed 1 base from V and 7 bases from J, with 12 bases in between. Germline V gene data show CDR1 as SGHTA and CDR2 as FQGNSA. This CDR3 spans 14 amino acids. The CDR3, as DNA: TGTGCCAGCAGCTTAGACAGGGAGGGGAATACGCAGTATTTT. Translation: CASSLDREGNTQYF.

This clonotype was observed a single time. Here the CDR3 DNA reads TGTGCCACCAGTGATCCCGCGGCCTCTGGGGCCAACGTCCTGACTTTC. Its protein is CATSDPAASGANVLTF. The rearrangement links TRBV24-1 to TRBJ2-6, with D unclear. This CDR3 comprises 16 residues. Looked up from germline, CDR1 is KGHDR and CDR2 is SFDVKD. V was clipped by 3 bases and J by 0 bases, with 8 bases between them.

The CDR3 loop is CASSLIAGDNQPQHF. In DNA, the CDR3 is TGTGCCAGCAGCTTAATAGCAGGGGACAATCAGCCCCAGCATTTT. The rearrangement links TRBV7-2 to TRBJ1-5; D possibly corresponds to TRBD1 (6 bases). V lost 2 bases, J lost 3 bases, and 11 bases lay in between. The germline V gene encodes CDR1 SGHTA and CDR2 FQGNSA. The CDR3 is 15 amino acids.

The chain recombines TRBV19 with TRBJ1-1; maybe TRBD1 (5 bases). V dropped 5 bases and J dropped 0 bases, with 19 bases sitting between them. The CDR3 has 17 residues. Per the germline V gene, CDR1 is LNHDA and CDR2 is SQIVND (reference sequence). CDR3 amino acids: CASSQPPGRIMNTEAFF. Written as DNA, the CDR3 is TGTGCCAGTAGTCAGCCTCCGGGACGGATAATGAACACTGAAGCTTTCTTT.

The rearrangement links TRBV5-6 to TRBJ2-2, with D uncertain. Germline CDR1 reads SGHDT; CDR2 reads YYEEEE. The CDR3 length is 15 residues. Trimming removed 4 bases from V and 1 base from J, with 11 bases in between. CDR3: CASSPVVRNTGELFF. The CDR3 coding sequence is TGTGCCAGCAGCCCCGTTGTCAGGAACACCGGGGAGCTGTTTTTT.

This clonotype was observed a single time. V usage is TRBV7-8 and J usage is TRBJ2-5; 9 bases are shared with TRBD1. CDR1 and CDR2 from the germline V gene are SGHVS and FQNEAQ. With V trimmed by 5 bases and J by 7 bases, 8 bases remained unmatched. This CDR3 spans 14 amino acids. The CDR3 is CASSKGTGRVTQYF. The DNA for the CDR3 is TGTGCCAGCAGCAAAGGGACAGGGCGAGTGACCCAGTACTTC. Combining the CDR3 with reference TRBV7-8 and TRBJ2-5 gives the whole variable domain GAGVSQSPRYKVAKRGQDVALRCDPISGHVSLFWYQQALGQGPEFLTYFQNEAQLDKSGLPSDRFFAERPEGSVSTLKIQRTQQEDSAVYLCASSKGTGRVTQYFGPGTRLLVL.